Shown below are 28 T cell receptor beta chains from a single sample sequenced in a study of radiotherapy plus CTLA-4 blockade in lung cancer. Assay used: immunoSEQ multiplex PCR; TCRdb lists only in-frame clones, some missing. The table shows roughly 66,000 clones, with approximately 83% occurring only once. Sequencing was performed on peripheral blood, taken from a patient treated with radiotherapy plus ipilimumab. These receptors were obtained from a human donor with non-small cell lung cancer who had a partial response to radiotherapy plus ipilimumab.

The chain has TRBV18 and TRBJ1-1, with TRBD1 matching over 10 bases. CDR1 is KGHSH and CDR2 is LQKENI in the germline V gene. After removal of 5 bases from V and 1 base from J, the junction contained 13 bases not matched to a gene. The CDR3 covers 18 residues. For the CDR3, the DNA is TGTGCCAGCTCATCGAGACAGGGGGCGAGGGTCCAGAACACTGAAGCTTTCTTT. It translates to CASSSRQGARVQNTEAFF.

The chain couples TRBV19 to TRBJ2-1; 7 positions match TRBD1. Germline V gives CDR1 LNHDA, CDR2 SQIVND (reference sequence). The junction had 10 bases not matched to a gene; V was cut back by 5 bases and J by 12 bases. The CDR3 is made up of 13 amino acids. The CDR3 coding sequence is TGTGCCAGTAGTGCTAACGACAGGGTCAGGCAGTTCTTC. The encoded protein is CASSANDRVRQFF.

The rearrangement uses TRBV5-6 and TRBJ2-5, with a tentative D call TRBD1 (6 bases). Looked up from germline, CDR1 is SGHDT and CDR2 is YYEEEE. CDR3 length equals 14 residues. V was trimmed by 0 bases and J by 1 base, leaving 7 bases between them. CDR3 DNA sequence: TGTGCCAGCAGCTTGGGGGACATCCAAGAGACCCAGTACTTC. It is translated as CASSLGDIQETQYF.

The rearrangement links TRBV23-1 to TRBJ2-7; D is possibly TRBD1 (5 bases). TRBV23-1 counts as an open reading frame of uncertain function. Trimming pared 4 bases from V and 9 bases from J, leaving 16 bases between. This CDR3 has 13 residues. This CDR3 is CASSPRQYPGQYF. CDR3 sequence (DNA): TGCGCCAGCAGTCCGAGACAGTACCCGGGGCAGTACTTC.

The chain employs TRBV28 and TRBJ2-5; D gene unclear. This CDR3 contains 12 residues. Germline V gene lookup returns CDR1 MDHEN and CDR2 SYDVKM. V gave up 2 bases and J gave up 5 bases, with 6 bases separating them. The CDR3 nucleotides read TGTGCCAGCAGTTTAATGCGGGAGACCCAGTACTTC. Its protein product is CASSLMRETQYF.

The gene calls are TRBV7-9 and TRBJ1-1; D uncertain. Trimming removed 5 bases at V and 5 bases at J, with 15 bases between. Germline loops: CDR1 SEHNR, CDR2 FQNEAQ (reference sequence). The CDR3 has 14 amino acids. The CDR3 nucleotides are TGTGCCAGCAGCCGCCCCAACACGGGGACTGAAGCTTTCTTT. This sequence encodes CASSRPNTGTEAFF.

This clone was seen just once. The V and J genes are TRBV7-8 and TRBJ2-1; D is perhaps TRBD2 (5 bases). The V gene lost 0 bases and the J gene lost 6 bases, with 18 bases spanning the gap. The CDR3 spans 17 residues. Germline assignment: CDR1 SGHVS and CDR2 FQNEAQ. CDR3 amino acids: CASSLATGSGRGNEQFF. The CDR3 DNA reads TGTGCCAGCAGCTTAGCGACCGGTTCGGGGAGAGGCAATGAGCAGTTCTTC. The full variable domain, completed using reference TRBV7-8 and TRBJ2-1, is GAGVSQSPRYKVAKRGQDVALRCDPISGHVSLFWYQQALGQGPEFLTYFQNEAQLDKSGLPSDRFFAERPEGSVSTLKIQRTQQEDSAVYLCASSLATGSGRGNEQFFGPGTRLTVL.

V usage is TRBV10-1 and J usage is TRBJ2-7, with 10 nucleotides matching TRBD2. Germline lookup yields CDR1 WNHNN and CDR2 SYGVQD (reference sequence). This CDR3 is 14 amino acids long. The junction had 4 bases not matched to a gene; V was cut back by 2 bases and J by 6 bases. The CDR3 DNA reads as TGCGCCAGCAGTGAGCTAGCGGGAGCAGGCGAGCAGTACTTC. It codes for CASSELAGAGEQYF.

The chain couples TRBV5-1 to TRBJ2-1; 9 nucleotides line up with TRBD1. Germline values: CDR1 SGHRS, CDR2 YFSETQ. This CDR3 is built from 18 residues. V shed 7 bases and J 7 bases; nucleotides not matched to a gene: 21. The CDR3 region is CASASSPTQGARFNEQFF. The CDR3 DNA is TGCGCCAGCGCCTCTTCCCCCACACAGGGGGCGCGGTTTAATGAGCAGTTCTTC.

The V call is TRBV7-9, the J call TRBJ1-2, with D tentatively TRBD1 (6 bases). The CDR3 totals 15 residues. Trimming removed 5 bases at V and 5 bases at J, with 18 bases between. CDR1 is SEHNR and CDR2 is FQNEAQ in the germline V gene (reference sequence). The CDR3 loop reads CASSMGGPIQYGYTF. The CDR3 DNA sequence: TGTGCCAGCAGCATGGGGGGGCCTATACAATATGGCTACACCTTC. Drawing the rest from reference TRBV7-9 and TRBJ1-2, the complete variable domain is DTGVSQNPRHKITKRGQNVTFRCDPISEHNRLYWYRQTLGQGPEFLTYFQNEAQLEKSRLLSDRFSAERPKGSFSTLEIQRTEQGDSAMYLCASSMGGPIQYGYTFGSGTRLTVV.

This chain connects TRBV28 to TRBJ1-2, with 10 bases fitting TRBD1. V shed 2 bases and J 6 bases; nucleotides not matched to a gene: 9. This CDR3 spans 16 amino acids. Germline V gene lookup returns CDR1 MDHEN and CDR2 SYDVKM. The CDR3 DNA reads as TGTGCCAGCAGTTTAGCACCGGGACAGGGGTTTGATGGCTACACCTTC. This translates into CASSLAPGQGFDGYTF.

The V and J genes are TRBV7-2 and TRBJ2-5; 10 bases line up with TRBD1. In germline, CDR1 is SGHTA, CDR2 FQGNSA. J lost 4 bases, V lost 2 bases, and 4 bases had no gene match. The CDR3 runs 15 residues. CDR3 in amino acids: CASSLMGQGRETQYF. The CDR3 DNA reads TGTGCCAGCAGCTTAATGGGACAGGGGAGAGAGACCCAGTACTTC.

The V and J genes are TRBV7-9 and TRBJ1-1, with D possibly matching TRBD1 (6 bases). Germline lookup yields CDR1 SEHNR and CDR2 FQNEAQ (reference sequence). The CDR3 loop spans 16 amino acids. With 3 bases removed from V and 1 base from J, the gap between germline ends came to 15 bases. Here the CDR3 reads CASSFHRGARNTEAFF. The CDR3 DNA sequence: TGTGCCAGCAGCTTCCATCGGGGGGCACGGAACACTGAAGCTTTCTTT.

The rearrangement joins TRBV4-1 to TRBJ1-5; D is uncertain. Germline CDR1 MGHRA, CDR2 YSYEKL. The CDR3 sequence is 14 residues long. The V end lost 3 bases, the J end lost 0 bases, and 6 bases lay between the germline ends. CDR3 DNA sequence: TGCGCCAGCAGCCAGTTCAGTAGCAATCAGCCCCAGCATTTT. Protein sequence: CASSQFSSNQPQHF.

V is TRBV19 and J is TRBJ2-7, with 7 bases identical to TRBD1. V shed 7 bases and J 5 bases; nucleotides not matched to a gene: 11. CDR1 and CDR2 from the germline V gene are LNHDA and SQIVND (reference sequence). The CDR3 has 14 residues. Here the CDR3 DNA reads TGTGCCAGTACACAGGGGAACCTATTAGACGAGCAGTACTTC. It yields the protein CASTQGNLLDEQYF.

The rearrangement links TRBV4-1 to TRBJ2-5, with D tentatively TRBD2 (5 bases). The J call may be in error: the DNA end matches TRBJ2-7 better. Germline CDR1 reads MGHRA; CDR2 reads YSYEKL. The CDR3 contains 15 residues. The CDR3 coding sequence is TGCGCCAGCAGCCAACAGCGGAGCGGAGCCTACGAGCAGTACTTC. Translated, it gives CASSQQRSGAYEQYF.

The chain recombines TRBV2 with TRBJ2-7; a weak D match, TRBD2 (6 bases). The CDR3 runs 14 residues. Per the germline V gene, CDR1 is SNHLY and CDR2 is FYNNEI. The ends were cut back, 6 bases at V and 4 bases at J, with 16 bases in the middle. The CDR3 protein is CASSPDYPFYEQYF. Written as DNA, the CDR3 is TGTGCCAGCAGCCCGGACTACCCATTTTACGAGCAGTACTTC.

This sequence joins TRBV19 and TRBJ2-3; possible D gene TRBD1, 6 bases. The length of the CDR3 is 16 residues. The V and J ends lost 1 base and 2 bases respectively, with 13 bases between them. The V gene's germline CDR1 is LNHDA and CDR2 SQIVND (reference sequence). CDR3 bases: TGTGCCAGTAGTATAGGCACAGGGCCTCACACAGATACGCAGTATTTT. Translated, it gives CASSIGTGPHTDTQYF.

The V gene is TRBV19, the J gene TRBJ1-1; the D is unclear. The CDR3 is 12 residues long. Germline CDR1 and CDR2: LNHDA and SQIVND (reference sequence). Trimming stripped 7 bases from V and 7 bases from J, with 13 bases between. The CDR3 sequence is CASIPSRGEAFF. As DNA, the CDR3 is TGTGCCAGTATCCCCTCGAGAGGTGAAGCTTTCTTT.

This chain links TRBV9 with TRBJ1-6; 10 bases match TRBD1. The CDR3 sequence is 15 residues long. Trimming cost V 3 bases and J 7 bases; bases outside gene matches: 4. In germline, CDR1 is SGDLS, CDR2 YYNGEE. In nucleotides, the CDR3 is TGTGCCAGCAGCGAAATGGGACAGGGGAATTCACCCCTCCACTTT. Protein sequence: CASSEMGQGNSPLHF.

This chain connects TRBV7-9 to TRBJ2-7; 7 bases are shared with TRBD1. Germline-derived CDR1 and CDR2 are SEHNR and FQNEAQ (reference sequence). The CDR3 is 14 residues long. Germline trimming cut 5 bases from V and 2 bases from J; bases unmatched to any gene: 6. The CDR3 protein is CASSPRDRAYEQYF. The CDR3 coding sequence is TGTGCCAGCAGCCCCCGGGACAGAGCCTACGAGCAGTACTTC.

The rearrangement joins TRBV28 to TRBJ2-7, with a tentative D call TRBD1 (5 bases). V was trimmed by 6 bases and J by 0 bases, leaving 15 bases between them. Germline lookup yields CDR1 MDHEN and CDR2 SYDVKM. The CDR3 runs 15 residues. The CDR3 protein is CASSPGQGSSYEQYF. CDR3 bases: TGTGCCAGCAGCCCAGGGCAGGGCAGCTCCTACGAGCAGTACTTC.

The V and J genes are TRBV2 and TRBJ1-5; D might be TRBD1 (5 bases). Germline V gives CDR1 SNHLY, CDR2 FYNNEI. V shed 5 bases and J shed 2 bases, with 13 bases lying between them. This CDR3 has 15 residues. In DNA form, the CDR3 reads TGTGCCAGCAGTCCGTGGAGGGGAGGCAATCAGCCCCAGCATTTT. This gives the protein CASSPWRGGNQPQHF.

The genes are TRBV19 and TRBJ2-7; 8 bases map to TRBD2. Trimming at V came to 6 bases and at J to 3 bases, leaving 19 bases not matched to a gene. The CDR3 has 18 residues. Germline V lookup: CDR1 LNHDA, CDR2 SQIVND (reference sequence). The CDR3 is CASSAPNRLSGSGYEQYF. CDR3 DNA sequence: TGTGCCAGTAGCGCTCCCAATAGGCTAAGCGGGAGCGGCTACGAGCAGTACTTC.

J is TRBJ1-1 and V is TRBV19; D not resolved. Between the trimmed V and J ends, which lost 5 bases and 4 bases, there was a span of 11 bases. Germline V gene sequence: CDR1 LNHDA, CDR2 SQIVND (reference sequence). The CDR3 extends over 13 amino acids. Written as DNA, the CDR3 is TGTGCCAGTAGTTTTACTTACAGCACTGAAGCTTTCTTT. Its protein is CASSFTYSTEAFF.

DNA for the CDR3: TGTGCCAGCAGCGTAGGGGAGGGGTTTAATGAAAAACTGTTTTTT. It is translated as CASSVGEGFNEKLFF. The chain couples TRBV9 to TRBJ1-4, with D perhaps matching TRBD1 (5 bases). Germline-derived CDR1 and CDR2 are SGDLS and YYNGEE. The CDR3 is made up of 15 amino acids. V dropped 0 bases and J dropped 4 bases, with 10 bases sitting between them.

The gene calls are TRBV28 and TRBJ2-1; tentatively, D is TRBD2 (6 bases). The V end lost 8 bases, the J end lost 4 bases, and 12 bases lay between the germline ends. This CDR3 has 13 amino acids. Germline CDR1 is MDHEN and CDR2 is SYDVKM. CDR3 residues: CASYGGRYNEQFF. In DNA, the CDR3 is TGTGCCAGCTACGGGGGTAGGTACAATGAGCAGTTCTTC.

The CDR3 reads CASSHTGTPFGATGELFF. CDR3 DNA: TGTGCCAGCAGCCACACCGGGACTCCGTTCGGTGCCACCGGGGAGCTGTTTTTT. The chain combines TRBV7-7 with TRBJ2-2; possibly TRBD2 for D (6 bases). Trimming pared 5 bases from V and 4 bases from J, leaving 23 bases between. The CDR3 has 18 amino acids. Germline V gene data show CDR1 as SSHAT and CDR2 as FNYEAQ (reference sequence).